These 5 T cell receptor beta chains share one sample of origin, sequenced in a study of blood T cell repertoires in COVID-19. Sequenced by immunoSEQ multiplex PCR; TCRdb stores in-frame clones only, minus some. The table includes 210,000 or so clones, approximately 79% detected once. The sequenced material came from peripheral blood. These receptors were obtained from a man aged 45-60 years who had recovered from COVID-19.

The chain combines TRBV19 with TRBJ2-7, with D hard to call. Deletions cut 1 base from V and 0 bases from J, with 4 bases between. Germline V CDR1 and CDR2: LNHDA, SQIVND (reference sequence). The CDR3 contains 13 residues. The DNA of the CDR3 is TGTGCCAGTAGTATAGCCAACTCCTACGAGCAGTACTTC. Protein product: CASSIANSYEQYF.

This chain uses TRBV10-3 with TRBJ2-7; the match to TRBD1 covers 10 bases. The V segment lost 0 bases and the J segment 5 bases; nucleotides outside the gene matches: 1. In germline, CDR1 is ENHRY, CDR2 SYGVKD. CDR3 length: 14 residues. As DNA, the CDR3 is TGTGCCATCAGTGAGTCCGGGACAGGGGACGAGCAGTACTTC. The encoded protein is CAISESGTGDEQYF.

The chain recombines TRBV6-5 with TRBJ1-2; a weak D match, TRBD1 (5 bases). Trimming removed 0 bases at V and 4 bases at J, with 12 bases between. The CDR3 runs to 15 residues. CDR1 and CDR2 (germline): MNHEY, SVGAGI. The CDR3 region is CASSYSFQGGYGYTF. In DNA, the CDR3 is TGTGCCAGCAGTTACTCGTTCCAGGGAGGCTATGGCTACACCTTC.

The chain combines TRBV7-9 with TRBJ2-7, with TRBD1 matching 9 bases. The V gene's germline CDR1 is SEHNR and CDR2 FQNEAQ (reference sequence). The CDR3 runs to 14 residues. The V gene end was trimmed by 5 bases and the J gene end by 5 bases; junction bases not matched to a gene: 7. CDR3 protein: CASSKGQGSNEQYF. The CDR3 region has the DNA TGTGCCAGCAGCAAAGGACAGGGGTCTAACGAGCAGTACTTC.

This clone was counted many times. The CDR3 DNA reads TGTGCCAGTAGTATCTCCTACGGTAACACCGGGGAGCTGTTTTTT. Translating gives CASSISYGNTGELFF. This chain connects TRBV19 to TRBJ2-2, with D hard to call. This CDR3 is 15 amino acids long. Germline CDR1 LNHDA, CDR2 SQIVND (reference sequence). The V gene lost 3 bases and the J gene lost 2 bases, with 10 bases spanning the gap.